The subject of this entry is one TCR beta chain. Its antigen remains unidentified. Per germline, CDR1 SEHNR and CDR2 FQNEAQ (reference sequence). This CDR3 has 12 amino acids. These data originate in a study of CXCR3-negative and CXCR3-positive naive CD8 T cells. The study, taken as a whole, reports: Naive cells, whether CXCR3-negative or CXCR3-positive, had similar TRBV-TRBJ usage, while memory cells differed. Memory CD8+ T cell repertoires were far less diverse than both naive subsets. Hydrophobicity was higher for TRB CDR3s found in CXCR3-positive naive cells than in CXCR3-negative naive cells.

UMI-tagged TRB cDNA libraries were built via 5' RACE. TCRdb re-called the 5' RACE reads; every CDR3 protein appears as one record, without DNA. This table lists about 63,000 distinct CDR3 sequences. Each CD8+ T cell subset was sorted in triplicate, 250,000 to 300,000 cells each. Cells that were CD45RO-CCR7+CD27+CD95- constituted naive CD8+ T cells. This chain connects TRBV7-9 to TRBJ1-1. The origin of this receptor is a human donor in good health. Some clones in this sample may be carry-over from other donors' samples. Sequenced: naive CXCR3+ CD8+ T cells from blood. The subset here: CD45RO-CCR7+CD27+CD95- naive CD8+ T cells expressing CXCR3 (TNR3+). This CDR3 reads CASSMVEVEAFF.